This record looks at one T cell receptor beta chain sequence and its context. The data originate from a study of blood T cell repertoires in COVID-19. Across the whole study: The United States, Italy and Spain supplied acute and convalescent COVID-19 samples.

Here immunoSEQ multiplex PCR was the method, and the copy in TCRdb shows in-frame clones only, minus some. The table has a few hundred thousand clones, over 80% seen once. With 0 bases clipped from V and 6 bases from J, the junction kept 6 bases outside the gene matches. The germline gives CDR1 SGHRS, CDR2 YFSETQ. CDR3 length: 15 amino acids. Input material: PBMCs or T cells enriched from blood (not recorded which). The receptor was isolated from a man aged 25 to 40 who had recovered from COVID-19. The V and J genes are TRBV5-1 and TRBJ2-1; 7 bases are shared with TRBD2. The CDR3 loop reads CASSLVVSGVNEQFF. As DNA, the CDR3 is TGCGCCAGCAGCTTGGTTGTGAGCGGGGTCAATGAGCAGTTCTTC.